This T cell receptor (beta chain) is from a study of T cell responses to AZD1222 COVID-19 vaccine. Study-wide context: Researchers grouped second doses given at about 4 or about 12 weeks into one pool.

Germline V gene data show CDR1 as MNHEY and CDR2 as SVGEGT. This CDR3 comprises 13 residues. Trimming removed 6 bases at V and 3 bases at J, with 9 bases between. Libraries were prepared by immunoSEQ multiplex PCR; TCRdb keeps only in-frame clonotypes and omits some of them. The table records 100,000 or so clones, about 85% of them present only once. This receptor was obtained from an adult in good health. The rearrangement uses TRBV6-2 or TRBV6-3 and TRBJ2-1; the D is unclear. Sequenced here: peripheral blood, sampled on day 0 of AZD1222 vaccination. In DNA, the CDR3 is TGTGCCAGCAGCAACCGTCTCTACAATGAGCAGTTCTTC. The encoded protein is CASSNRLYNEQFF.